Listed here is a single T cell receptor (beta chain). Its antigen is not known. This sample is part of a study of cytomegalovirus exposure and HLA in healthy donors. Study background: A prior analysis found some 110 million unique TCR beta sequences from about 179 million T cells.

Overall study findings and caveats: DRB1 had the most TCR associations and HLA-C the fewest, a later analysis found, with rates varying by HLA locus. Presence/absence results assume similar sequencing depth per donor, which may not hold.

PCR primers comprised 60 Vbeta and 13 Jbeta primers. This table comes from immunoSEQ multiplex PCR, and its TCRdb copy is limited to in-frame clones, with some not included. The sample holds roughly 100,000 clones, roughly three quarters seen once. This TCR was recovered from a woman aged 18 to 35 in good health and CMV-seropositive. Input material: PBMCs.

CDR3 residues: CASSPDRLNEKLFF. The CDR3 region has the DNA TGTGCCAGCAGCCCGGACAGACTAAATGAAAAACTGTTTTTT. V usage is TRBV5-6 and J usage is TRBJ1-4; a weak D match, TRBD1 (6 bases). The CDR3 consists of 14 residues. Germline V lookup: CDR1 SGHDT, CDR2 YYEEEE. Trimming took off 4 bases at V and 5 bases at J, with 12 bases between the two ends.